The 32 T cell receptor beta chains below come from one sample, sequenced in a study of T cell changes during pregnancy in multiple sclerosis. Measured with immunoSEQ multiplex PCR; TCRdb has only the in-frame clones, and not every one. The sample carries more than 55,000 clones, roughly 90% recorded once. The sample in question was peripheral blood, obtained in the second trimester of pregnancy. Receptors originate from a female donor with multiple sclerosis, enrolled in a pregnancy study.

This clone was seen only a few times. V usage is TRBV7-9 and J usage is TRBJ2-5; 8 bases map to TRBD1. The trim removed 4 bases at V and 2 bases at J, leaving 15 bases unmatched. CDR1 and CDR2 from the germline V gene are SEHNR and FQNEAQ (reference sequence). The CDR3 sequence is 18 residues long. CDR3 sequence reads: CASSSPRGRPSGQETQYF. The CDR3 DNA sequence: TGTGCCAGCAGCTCCCCCAGGGGGCGCCCCTCGGGTCAAGAGACCCAGTACTTC.

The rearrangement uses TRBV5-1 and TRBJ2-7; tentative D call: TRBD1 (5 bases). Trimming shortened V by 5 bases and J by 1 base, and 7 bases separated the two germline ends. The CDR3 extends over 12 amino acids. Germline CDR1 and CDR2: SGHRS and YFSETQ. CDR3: CASRTDSYEQYF. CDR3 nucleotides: TGCGCCAGCAGGACAGATTCCTACGAGCAGTACTTC. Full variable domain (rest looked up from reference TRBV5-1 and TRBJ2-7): KAGVTQTPRYLIKTRGQQVTLSCSPISGHRSVSWYQQTPGQGLQFLFEYFSETQRNKGNFPGRFSGRQFSNSRSEMNVSTLELGDSALYLCASRTDSYEQYFGPGTRLTVT.

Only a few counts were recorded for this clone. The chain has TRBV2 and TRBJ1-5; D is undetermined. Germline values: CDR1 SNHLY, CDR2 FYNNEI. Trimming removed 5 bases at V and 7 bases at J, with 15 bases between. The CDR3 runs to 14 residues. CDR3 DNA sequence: TGTGCCAGCAGTAGGAGTGGCGGGCGGCAGCCCCAGCATTTT. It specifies CASSRSGGRQPQHF.

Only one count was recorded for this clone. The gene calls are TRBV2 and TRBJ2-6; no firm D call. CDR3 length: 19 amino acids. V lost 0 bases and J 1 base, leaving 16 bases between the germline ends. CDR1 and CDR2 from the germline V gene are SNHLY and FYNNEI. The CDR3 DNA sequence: TGTGCCAGCAGTGAAGCGCAATATAGAGTAGCTTCTGGGGCCAACGTCCTGACTTTC. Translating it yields CASSEAQYRVASGANVLTF. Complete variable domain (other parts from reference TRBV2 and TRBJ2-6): EPEVTQTPSHQVTQMGQEVILRCVPISNHLYFYWYRQILGQKVEFLVSFYNNEISEKSEIFDDQFSVERPDGSNFTLKIRSTKLEDSAMYFCASSEAQYRVASGANVLTFGAGSRLTVL.

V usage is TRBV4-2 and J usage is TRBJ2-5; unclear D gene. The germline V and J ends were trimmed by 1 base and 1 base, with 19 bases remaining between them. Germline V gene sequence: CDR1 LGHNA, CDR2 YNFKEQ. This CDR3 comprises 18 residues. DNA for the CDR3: TGTGCCAGCAGCCAAGGTTGGTCCGCGACTTCCTTCCAAGAGACCCAGTACTTC. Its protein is CASSQGWSATSFQETQYF.

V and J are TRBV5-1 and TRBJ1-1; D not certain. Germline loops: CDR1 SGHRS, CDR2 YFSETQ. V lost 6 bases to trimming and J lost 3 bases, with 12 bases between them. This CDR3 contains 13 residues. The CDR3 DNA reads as TGCGCCAGCACCCTGGGGAGGGACACTGAAGCTTTCTTT. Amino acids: CASTLGRDTEAFF.

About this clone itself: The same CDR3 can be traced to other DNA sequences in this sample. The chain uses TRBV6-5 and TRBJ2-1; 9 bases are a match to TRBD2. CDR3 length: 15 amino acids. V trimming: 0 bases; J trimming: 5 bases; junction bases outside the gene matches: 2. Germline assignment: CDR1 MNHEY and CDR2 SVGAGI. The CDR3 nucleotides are TGTGCCAGCAGTTACTCAACTAGCGGGCACAATGAGCAGTTCTTC. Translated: CASSYSTSGHNEQFF.

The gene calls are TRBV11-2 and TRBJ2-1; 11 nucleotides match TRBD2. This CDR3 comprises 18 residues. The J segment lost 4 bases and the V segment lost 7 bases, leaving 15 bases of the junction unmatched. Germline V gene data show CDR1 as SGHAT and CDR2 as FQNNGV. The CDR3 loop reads CASTLRGPGTSGYNEQFF. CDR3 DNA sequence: TGTGCCAGCACCCTCAGGGGGCCCGGGACTAGCGGTTACAATGAGCAGTTCTTC.

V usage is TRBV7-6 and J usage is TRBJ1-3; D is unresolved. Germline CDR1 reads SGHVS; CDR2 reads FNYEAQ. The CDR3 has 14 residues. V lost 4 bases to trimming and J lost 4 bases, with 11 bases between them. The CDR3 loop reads CASSSRGPGNTIYF. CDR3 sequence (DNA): TGTGCCAGCAGCTCGCGGGGTCCCGGAAACACCATATATTTT.

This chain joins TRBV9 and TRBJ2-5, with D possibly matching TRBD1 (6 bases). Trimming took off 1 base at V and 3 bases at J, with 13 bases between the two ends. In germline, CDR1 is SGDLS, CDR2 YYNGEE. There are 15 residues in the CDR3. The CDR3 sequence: CASSVTGYSEETQYF. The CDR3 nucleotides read TGTGCCAGCAGCGTAACAGGGTATTCGGAAGAGACCCAGTACTTC.

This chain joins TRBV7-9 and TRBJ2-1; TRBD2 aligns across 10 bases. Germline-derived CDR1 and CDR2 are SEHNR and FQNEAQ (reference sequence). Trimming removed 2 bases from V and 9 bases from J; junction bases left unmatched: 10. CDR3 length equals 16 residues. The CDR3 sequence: CASSLLAGGSGGEQFF. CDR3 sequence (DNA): TGTGCCAGCAGCTTATTAGCGGGGGGCTCAGGTGGTGAGCAGTTCTTC. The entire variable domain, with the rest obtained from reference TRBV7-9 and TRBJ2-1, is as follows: DTGVSQNPRHKITKRGQNVTFRCDPISEHNRLYWYRQTLGQGPEFLTYFQNEAQLEKSRLLSDRFSAERPKGSFSTLEIQRTEQGDSAMYLCASSLLAGGSGGEQFFGPGTRLTVL.

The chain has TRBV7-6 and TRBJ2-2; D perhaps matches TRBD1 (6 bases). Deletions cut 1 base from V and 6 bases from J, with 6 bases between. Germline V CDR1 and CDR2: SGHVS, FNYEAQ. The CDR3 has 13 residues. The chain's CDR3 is CASSLDRAGELFF. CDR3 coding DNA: TGTGCCAGCAGCTTAGACAGGGCCGGGGAGCTGTTTTTT. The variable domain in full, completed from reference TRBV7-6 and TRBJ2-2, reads GAGVSQSPRYKVTKRGQDVALRCDPISGHVSLYWYRQALGQGPEFLTYFNYEAQQDKSGLPNDRFSAERPEGSISTLTIQRTEQRDSAMYRCASSLDRAGELFFGEGSRLTVL.

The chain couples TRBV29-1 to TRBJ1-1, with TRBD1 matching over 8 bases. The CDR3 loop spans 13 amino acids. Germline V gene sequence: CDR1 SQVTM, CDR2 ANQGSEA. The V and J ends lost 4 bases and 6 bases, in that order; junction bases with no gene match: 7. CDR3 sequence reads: CSVVVGQGAEAFF. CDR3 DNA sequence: TGCAGCGTTGTAGTAGGACAGGGAGCTGAAGCTTTCTTT.

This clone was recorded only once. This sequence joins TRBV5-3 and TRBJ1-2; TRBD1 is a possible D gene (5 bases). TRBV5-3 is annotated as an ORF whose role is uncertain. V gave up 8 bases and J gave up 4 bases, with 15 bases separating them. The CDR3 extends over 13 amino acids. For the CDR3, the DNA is TGTGCCAGCAGCACTGGGACTCTCTATGGCTACACCTTC. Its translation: CASSTGTLYGYTF.

This chain's CDR3 is CASSTQGGNIQYF. The CDR3 bases are TGTGCCAGTAGTACACAGGGTGGAAACATTCAGTACTTC. This chain joins TRBV19 and TRBJ2-4, with D tentatively TRBD1 (6 bases). The CDR3 contains 13 residues. The V gene lost 4 bases and the J gene lost 6 bases, with 10 bases spanning the gap. Per the germline V gene, CDR1 is LNHDA and CDR2 is SQIVND (reference sequence).

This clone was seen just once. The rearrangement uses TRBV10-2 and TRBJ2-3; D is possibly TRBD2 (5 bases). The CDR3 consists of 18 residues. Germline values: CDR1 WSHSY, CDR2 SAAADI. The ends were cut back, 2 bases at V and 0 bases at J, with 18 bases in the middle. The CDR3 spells CASSEPVRSGSSTDTQYF. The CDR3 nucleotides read TGCGCCAGCAGTGAGCCAGTCAGGAGCGGATCTAGCACAGATACGCAGTATTTT.

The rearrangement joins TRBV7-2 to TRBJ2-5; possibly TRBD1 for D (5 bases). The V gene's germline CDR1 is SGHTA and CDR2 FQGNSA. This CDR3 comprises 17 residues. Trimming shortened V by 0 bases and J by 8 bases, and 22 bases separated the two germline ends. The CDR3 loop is CASSLAVETRGGITQYF. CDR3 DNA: TGTGCCAGCAGCTTAGCGGTTGAGACAAGGGGTGGGATTACCCAGTACTTC.

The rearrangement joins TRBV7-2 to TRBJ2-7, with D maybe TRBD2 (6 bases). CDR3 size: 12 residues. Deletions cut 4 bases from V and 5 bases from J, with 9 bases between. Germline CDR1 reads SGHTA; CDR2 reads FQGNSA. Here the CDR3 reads CASSYRGNEQYF. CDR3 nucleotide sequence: TGTGCCAGCAGCTACCGCGGGAACGAGCAGTACTTC. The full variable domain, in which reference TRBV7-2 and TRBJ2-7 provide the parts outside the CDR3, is GAGVSQSPSNKVTEKGKDVELRCDPISGHTALYWYRQSLGQGLEFLIYFQGNSAPDKSGLPSDRFSAERTGGSVSTLTIQRTQQEDSAVYLCASSYRGNEQYFGPGTRLTVT.

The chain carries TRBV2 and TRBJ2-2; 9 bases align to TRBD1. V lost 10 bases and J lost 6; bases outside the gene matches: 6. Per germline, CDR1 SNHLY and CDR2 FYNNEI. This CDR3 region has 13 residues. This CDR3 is CATRGQGAGELFF. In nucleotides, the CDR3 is TGTGCCACCCGGGGACAGGGTGCCGGGGAGCTGTTTTTT. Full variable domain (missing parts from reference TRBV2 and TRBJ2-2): EPEVTQTPSHQVTQMGQEVILRCVPISNHLYFYWYRQILGQKVEFLVSFYNNEISEKSEIFDDQFSVERPDGSNFTLKIRSTKLEDSAMYFCATRGQGAGELFFGEGSRLTVL.

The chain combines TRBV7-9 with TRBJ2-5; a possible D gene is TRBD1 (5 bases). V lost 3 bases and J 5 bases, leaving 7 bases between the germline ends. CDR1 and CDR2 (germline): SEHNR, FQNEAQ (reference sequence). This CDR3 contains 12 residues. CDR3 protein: CASSLAGETQYF. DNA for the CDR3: TGTGCCAGCAGCTTGGCAGGGGAGACCCAGTACTTC.

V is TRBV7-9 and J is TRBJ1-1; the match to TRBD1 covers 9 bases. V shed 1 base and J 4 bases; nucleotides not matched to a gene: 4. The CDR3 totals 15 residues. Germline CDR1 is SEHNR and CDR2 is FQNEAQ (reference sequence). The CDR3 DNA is TGTGCCAGCAGCTTAGGGGGGACAGGGTTCACTGAAGCTTTCTTT. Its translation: CASSLGGTGFTEAFF.

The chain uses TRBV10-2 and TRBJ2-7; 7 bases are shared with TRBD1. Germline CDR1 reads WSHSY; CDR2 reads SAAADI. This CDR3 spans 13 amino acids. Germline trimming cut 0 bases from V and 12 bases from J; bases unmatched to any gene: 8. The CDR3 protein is CASSESIGTAGYF. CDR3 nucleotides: TGCGCCAGCAGTGAGTCGATCGGGACAGCAGGGTACTTC.

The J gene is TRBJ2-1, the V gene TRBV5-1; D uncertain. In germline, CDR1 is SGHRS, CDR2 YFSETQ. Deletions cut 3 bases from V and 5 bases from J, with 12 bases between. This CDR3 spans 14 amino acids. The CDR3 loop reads CASSYRSKNNEQFF. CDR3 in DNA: TGCGCCAGCAGCTACCGGTCCAAGAACAATGAGCAGTTCTTC.

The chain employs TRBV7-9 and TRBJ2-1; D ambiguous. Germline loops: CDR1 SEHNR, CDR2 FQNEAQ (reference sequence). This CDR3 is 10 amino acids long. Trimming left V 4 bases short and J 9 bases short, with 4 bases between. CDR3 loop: CASSSSEQFF. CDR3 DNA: TGTGCCAGCAGCTCTAGTGAGCAGTTCTTC. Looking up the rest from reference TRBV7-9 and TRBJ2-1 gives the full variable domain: DTGVSQNPRHKITKRGQNVTFRCDPISEHNRLYWYRQTLGQGPEFLTYFQNEAQLEKSRLLSDRFSAERPKGSFSTLEIQRTEQGDSAMYLCASSSSEQFFGPGTRLTVL.

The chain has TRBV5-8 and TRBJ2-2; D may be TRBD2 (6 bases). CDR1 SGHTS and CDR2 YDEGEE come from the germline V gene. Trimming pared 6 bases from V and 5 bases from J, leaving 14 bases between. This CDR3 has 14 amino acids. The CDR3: CASIGGTPTGELFF. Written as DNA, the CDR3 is TGTGCCAGCATAGGAGGGACGCCAACCGGGGAGCTGTTTTTT.

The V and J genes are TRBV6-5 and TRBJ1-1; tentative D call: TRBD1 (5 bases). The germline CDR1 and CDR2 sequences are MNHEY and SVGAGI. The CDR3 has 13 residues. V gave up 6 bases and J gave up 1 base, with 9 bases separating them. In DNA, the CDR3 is TGTGCCAGCAGAACGACAGAGAACACTGAAGCTTTCTTT. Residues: CASRTTENTEAFF.

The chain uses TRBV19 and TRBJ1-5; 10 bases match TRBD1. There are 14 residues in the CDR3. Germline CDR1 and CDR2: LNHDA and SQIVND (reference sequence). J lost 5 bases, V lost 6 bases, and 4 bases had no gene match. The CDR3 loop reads CASSRDRGHQPQHF. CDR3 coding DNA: TGTGCCAGTAGCCGGGACAGGGGACATCAGCCCCAGCATTTT.

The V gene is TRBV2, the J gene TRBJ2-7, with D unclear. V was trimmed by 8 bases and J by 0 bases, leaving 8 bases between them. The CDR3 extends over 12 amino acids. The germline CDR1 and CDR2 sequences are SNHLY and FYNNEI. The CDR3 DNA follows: TGTGCCAGCCTCGTGAGCTCCTACGAGCAGTACTTC. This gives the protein CASLVSSYEQYF.

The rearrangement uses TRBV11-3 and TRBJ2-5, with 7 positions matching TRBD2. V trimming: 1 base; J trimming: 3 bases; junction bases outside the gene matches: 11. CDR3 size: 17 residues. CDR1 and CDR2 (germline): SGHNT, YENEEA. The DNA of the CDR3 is TGTGCCAGCAGCTTAGCTCGGTTGCTAGCGGAGAAAGAGACCCAGTACTTC. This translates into CASSLARLLAEKETQYF. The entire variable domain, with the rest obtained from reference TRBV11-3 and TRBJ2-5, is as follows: EAGVVQSPRYKIIEKKQPVAFWCNPISGHNTLYWYLQNLGQGPELLIRYENEEAVDDSQLPKDRFSAERLKGVDSTLKIQPAELGDSAVYLCASSLARLLAEKETQYFGPGTRLLVL.

For the CDR3, the DNA is TGTGCCAGCACCGTGGGGACAGGGCTCTTAGGGGCAAATTCACCCCTCCACTTT. This gives the protein CASTVGTGLLGANSPLHF. The chain combines TRBV7-9 with TRBJ1-6; 9 nucleotides agree with TRBD1. V dropped 7 bases and J dropped 7; count of bases not matched to a gene: 17. CDR3 length equals 18 residues. The germline CDR1 and CDR2 sequences are SEHNR and FQNEAQ (reference sequence). The whole variable domain, filled in from reference TRBV7-9 and TRBJ1-6, reads DTGVSQNPRHKITKRGQNVTFRCDPISEHNRLYWYRQTLGQGPEFLTYFQNEAQLEKSRLLSDRFSAERPKGSFSTLEIQRTEQGDSAMYLCASTVGTGLLGANSPLHFGNGTRLTVT.

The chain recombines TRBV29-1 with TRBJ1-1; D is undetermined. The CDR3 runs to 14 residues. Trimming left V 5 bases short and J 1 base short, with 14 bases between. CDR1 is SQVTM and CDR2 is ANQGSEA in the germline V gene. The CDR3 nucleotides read TGCAGCGTTCCACTTGGGCCAGGGAACACTGAAGCTTTCTTT. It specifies CSVPLGPGNTEAFF.

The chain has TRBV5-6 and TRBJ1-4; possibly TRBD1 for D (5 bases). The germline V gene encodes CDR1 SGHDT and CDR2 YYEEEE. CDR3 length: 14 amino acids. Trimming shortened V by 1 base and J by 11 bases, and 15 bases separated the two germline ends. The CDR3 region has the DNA TGTGCCAGCAGCTTGCCTCTAAGTTCAGGGAAACTGTTTTTT. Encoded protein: CASSLPLSSGKLFF.